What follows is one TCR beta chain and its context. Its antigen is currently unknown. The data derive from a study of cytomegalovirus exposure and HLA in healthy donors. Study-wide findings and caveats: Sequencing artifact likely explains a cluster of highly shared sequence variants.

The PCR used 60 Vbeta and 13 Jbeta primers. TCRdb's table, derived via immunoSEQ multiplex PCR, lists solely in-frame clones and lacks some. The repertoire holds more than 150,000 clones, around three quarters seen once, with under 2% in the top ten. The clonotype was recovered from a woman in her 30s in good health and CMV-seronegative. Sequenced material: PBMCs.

CDR3 sequence (DNA): TGTGCCAGCAGTGAACAGGGAACATACGATGAGCAGTTCTTC. It yields the protein CASSEQGTYDEQFF. V and J are TRBV2 and TRBJ2-1; possible D gene TRBD1, 5 bases. This CDR3 has 14 amino acids. CDR1 and CDR2 from the germline V gene are SNHLY and FYNNEI. Trimming stripped 2 bases from V and 8 bases from J, with 13 bases between.